The text below deals with one T cell receptor beta chain. Its specificity is not known. This entry comes from a study of cytomegalovirus exposure and HLA in healthy donors. The CDR3 runs 14 residues. V was cut by 2 bases and J by 7 bases, with 14 bases left in between. The germline V gene has CDR1 GTSNPN and CDR2 SVGIG (reference sequence). The study, taken as a whole, reports: Segments of the TCR beta V type were, in most cases, productive about 90% or about 30% of the time in an earlier analysis. Analysis performed later found roughly 17,000 TCR beta sequences associated with HLA alleles at 0.05 false discovery rate.

PCR primers comprised 60 Vbeta and 13 Jbeta primers. The table came from immunoSEQ multiplex PCR; TCRdb's copy has only in-frame clones and leaves some out. The sample holds around 220,000 clones, roughly four fifths seen once. This TCR was sampled from a girl aged 2-10 years in good health and CMV-seronegative. This chain uses TRBV30 with TRBJ2-2, with D maybe TRBD2 (5 bases). Input material: PBMCs. CDR3 protein: CAWSRRARGGELFF. Written as DNA, the CDR3 is TGTGCCTGGAGTCGGCGGGCCCGCGGCGGGGAGCTGTTTTTT. The variable domain in full, completed from reference TRBV30 and TRBJ2-2, reads SQTIHQWPATLVQPVGSPLSLECTVEGTSNPNLYWYRQAAGRGLQLLFYSVGIGQISSEVPQNLSASRPQDRQFILSSKKLLLSDSGFYLCAWSRRARGGELFFGEGSRLTVL.